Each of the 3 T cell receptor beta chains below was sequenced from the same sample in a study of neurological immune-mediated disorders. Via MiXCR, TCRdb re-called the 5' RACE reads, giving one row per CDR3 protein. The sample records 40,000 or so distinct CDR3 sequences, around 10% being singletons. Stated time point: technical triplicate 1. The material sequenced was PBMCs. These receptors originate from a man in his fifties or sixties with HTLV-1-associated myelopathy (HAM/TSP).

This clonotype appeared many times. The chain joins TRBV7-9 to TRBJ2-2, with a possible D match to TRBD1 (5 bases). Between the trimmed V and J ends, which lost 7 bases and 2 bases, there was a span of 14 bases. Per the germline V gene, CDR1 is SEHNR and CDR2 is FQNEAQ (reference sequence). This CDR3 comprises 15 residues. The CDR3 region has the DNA TGTGCCAGCACAGTCGTTAGGGGTAACACCGGGGAGCTGTTTTTT. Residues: CASTVVRGNTGELFF. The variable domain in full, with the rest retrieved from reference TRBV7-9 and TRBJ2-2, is DTGVSQNPRHKITKRGQNVTFRCDPISEHNRLYWYRQTLGQGPEFLTYFQNEAQLEKSRLLSDRFSAERPKGSFSTLEIQRTEQGDSAMYLCASTVVRGNTGELFFGEGSRLTVL.

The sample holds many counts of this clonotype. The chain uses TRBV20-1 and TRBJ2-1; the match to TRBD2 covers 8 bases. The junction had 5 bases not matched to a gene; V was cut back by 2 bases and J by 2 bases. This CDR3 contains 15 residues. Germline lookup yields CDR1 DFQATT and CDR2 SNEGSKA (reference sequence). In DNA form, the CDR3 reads TGCAGTGCTAGACCGATAGCGGGGCCCTACAATGAGCAGTTCTTC. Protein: CSARPIAGPYNEQFF.

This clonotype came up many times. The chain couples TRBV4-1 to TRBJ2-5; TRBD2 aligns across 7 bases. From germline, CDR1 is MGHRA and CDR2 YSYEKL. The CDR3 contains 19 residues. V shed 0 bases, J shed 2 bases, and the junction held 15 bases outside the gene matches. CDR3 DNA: TGCGCCAGCAGCCAAGAGCTATCGGTAGGGGCGGGAGTACAAGAGACCCAGTACTTC. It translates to CASSQELSVGAGVQETQYF.